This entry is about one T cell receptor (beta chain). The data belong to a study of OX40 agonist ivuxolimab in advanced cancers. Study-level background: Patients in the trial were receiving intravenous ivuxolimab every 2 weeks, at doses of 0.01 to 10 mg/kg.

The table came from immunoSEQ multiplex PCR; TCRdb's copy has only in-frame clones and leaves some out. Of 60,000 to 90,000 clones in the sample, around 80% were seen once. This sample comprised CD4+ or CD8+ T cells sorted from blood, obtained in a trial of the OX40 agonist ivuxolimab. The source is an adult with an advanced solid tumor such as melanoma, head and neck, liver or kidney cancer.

CDR3 DNA: TGTGCCAGCATTGGACAGGGCCAGGGTGGAAAACTGTTTTTT. It yields the protein CASIGQGQGGKLFF. This rearrangement joins TRBV2 to TRBJ1-4; 8 nucleotides match TRBD1. V lost 7 bases and J lost 10; bases outside the gene matches: 11. The V gene's germline CDR1 is SNHLY and CDR2 FYNNEI. The CDR3 contains 14 residues.